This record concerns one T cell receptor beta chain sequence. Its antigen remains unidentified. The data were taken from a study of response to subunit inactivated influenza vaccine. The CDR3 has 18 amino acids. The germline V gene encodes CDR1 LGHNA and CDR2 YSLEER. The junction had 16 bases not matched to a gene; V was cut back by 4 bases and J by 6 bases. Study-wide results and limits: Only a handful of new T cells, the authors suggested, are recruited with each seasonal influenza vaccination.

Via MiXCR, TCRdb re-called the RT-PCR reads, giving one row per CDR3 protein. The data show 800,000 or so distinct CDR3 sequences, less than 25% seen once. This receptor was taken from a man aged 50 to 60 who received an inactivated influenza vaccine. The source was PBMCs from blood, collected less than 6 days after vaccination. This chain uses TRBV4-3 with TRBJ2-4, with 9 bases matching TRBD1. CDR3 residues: CASSPLLPGQGNGNIQYF. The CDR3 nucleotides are TGCGCCAGCAGCCCCCTCCTACCGGGACAGGGAAATGGAAACATTCAGTACTTC.